This T cell receptor beta chain emerged from a study of blood T cell repertoires in COVID-19. The ends lost 5 bases at V and 6 bases at J; junction bases unmatched: 9. This CDR3 spans 16 amino acids. Per germline, CDR1 MNHEY and CDR2 SMNVEV (reference sequence). As originally analysed: Amplifying reference gene primers gave estimates of nucleated cell counts. Clones were read by immunoSEQ multiplex PCR, and TCRdb kept only the in-frame ones, dropping some. That table is the source of V, J and clone size, and D and trimming were worked out from the DNA. The sample consists of approximately 200,000 clones, approximately 90% of them appearing once.

The sequencing input was peripheral blood. V usage is TRBV27 and J usage is TRBJ1-6; 8 bases fit TRBD1. This clonotype was sampled from a woman aged 30 to 39 with active or convalescent COVID-19. The CDR3, as DNA: TGTGCCAGCAGTAAACTCGGACAGGGCCTTAATTCACCCCTCCACTTT. Protein sequence: CASSKLGQGLNSPLHF.